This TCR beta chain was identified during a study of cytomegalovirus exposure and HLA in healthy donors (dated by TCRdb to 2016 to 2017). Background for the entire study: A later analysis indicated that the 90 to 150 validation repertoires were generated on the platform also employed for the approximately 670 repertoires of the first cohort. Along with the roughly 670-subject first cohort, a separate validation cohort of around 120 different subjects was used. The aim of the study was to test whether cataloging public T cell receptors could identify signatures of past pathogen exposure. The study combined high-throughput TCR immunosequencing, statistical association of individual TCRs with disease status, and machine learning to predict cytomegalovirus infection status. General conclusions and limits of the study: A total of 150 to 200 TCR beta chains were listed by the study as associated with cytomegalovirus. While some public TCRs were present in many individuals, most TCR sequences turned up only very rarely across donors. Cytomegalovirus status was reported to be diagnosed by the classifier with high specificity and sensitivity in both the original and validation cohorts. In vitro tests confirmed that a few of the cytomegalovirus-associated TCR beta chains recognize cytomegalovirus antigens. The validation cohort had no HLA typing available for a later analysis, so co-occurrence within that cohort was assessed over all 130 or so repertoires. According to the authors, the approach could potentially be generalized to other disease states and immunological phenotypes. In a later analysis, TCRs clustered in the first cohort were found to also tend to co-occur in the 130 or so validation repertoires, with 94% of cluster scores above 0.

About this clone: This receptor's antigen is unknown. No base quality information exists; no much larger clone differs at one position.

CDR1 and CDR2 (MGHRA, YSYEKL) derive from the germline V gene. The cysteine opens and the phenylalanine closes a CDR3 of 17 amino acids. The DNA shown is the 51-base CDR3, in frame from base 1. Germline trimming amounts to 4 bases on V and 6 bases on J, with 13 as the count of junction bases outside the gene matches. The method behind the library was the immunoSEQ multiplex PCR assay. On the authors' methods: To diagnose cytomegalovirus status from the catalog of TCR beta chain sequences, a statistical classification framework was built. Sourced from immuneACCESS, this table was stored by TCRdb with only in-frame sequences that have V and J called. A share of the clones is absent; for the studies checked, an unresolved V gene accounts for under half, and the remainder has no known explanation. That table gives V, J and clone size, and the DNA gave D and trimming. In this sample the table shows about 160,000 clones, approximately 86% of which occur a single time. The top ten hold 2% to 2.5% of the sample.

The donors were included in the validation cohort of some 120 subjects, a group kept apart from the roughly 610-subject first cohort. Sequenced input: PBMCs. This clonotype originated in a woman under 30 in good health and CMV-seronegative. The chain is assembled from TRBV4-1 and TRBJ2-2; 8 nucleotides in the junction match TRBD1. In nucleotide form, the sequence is TGCGCCAGCAGCCGACCGGGACAGGCTCTAACTCCCGGGGAGCTGTTTTTT. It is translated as CASSRPGQALTPGELFF.